These 31 T cell receptor beta chains were all obtained from the same sample, sequenced in a study of robustness of blood B and T cell sequencing. The template for TCR beta quantification was mRNA, not genomic DNA. The cDNA carried a universal priming site added by a 5' template-switch oligo. Each cDNA molecule was tagged by a 12-nucleotide random UMI. TCRdb called the PCR reads again in MiXCR, with one record for every CDR3 protein. In the table there are roughly 1,400 distinct CDR3 sequences, over 55% of which are singletons. The sequenced material came from peripheral blood. The receptors were gathered from a human donor in good health.

The V call is TRBV29-1, the J call TRBJ2-3, with 11 nucleotides matching TRBD2. Trimming removed 1 base from V and 1 base from J; junction bases left unmatched: 7. Looked up from germline, CDR1 is SQVTM and CDR2 is ANQGSEA. This CDR3 has 17 amino acids. CDR3 nucleotide sequence: TGCAGCGTTGAAGGGGGTCTAGCGGGGGGACGCACAGATACGCAGTATTTT. Its translation: CSVEGGLAGGRTDTQYF.

The chain carries TRBV5-1 and TRBJ1-4; TRBD1 matches at 9 bases. Germline V lookup: CDR1 SGHRS, CDR2 YFSETQ. The trim removed 2 bases at V and 6 bases at J, leaving 11 bases unmatched. The CDR3 loop spans 17 amino acids. The CDR3 spells CASSFNAPGTGYEKLFF. The CDR3 DNA sequence: TGCGCCAGCAGCTTTAACGCCCCAGGGACAGGGTATGAAAAACTGTTTTTT.

V and J are TRBV4-2 and TRBJ1-6, with TRBD1 identical over 9 bases. V lost 5 bases, J lost 8 bases, and 7 bases stayed unmatched. CDR3 length: 15 residues. In germline, CDR1 is LGHNA, CDR2 YNFKEQ. CDR3 sequence reads: CASSGGQGEHSPLHF. In DNA form, the CDR3 reads TGTGCCAGCAGCGGGGGACAGGGAGAGCATTCACCCCTCCACTTT.

In this sample, this clonotype is large. This chain uses TRBV2 with TRBJ1-2; D unresolved. The CDR3 has 15 residues. Germline values: CDR1 SNHLY, CDR2 FYNNEI. V was shortened by 4 bases and J by 1 base, with 13 bases between the two germline ends. The CDR3 is CASSVAGLDNYGYTF. DNA of the CDR3: TGTGCCAGCAGTGTAGCGGGGTTGGATAACTATGGCTACACCTTC.

This clonotype turned up a few times. The chain employs TRBV6-1 and TRBJ1-1; D remains unclear. The CDR3 is 11 amino acids. Germline V lookup: CDR1 MNHNS, CDR2 SASEGT. Trimming removed 8 bases at V and 7 bases at J, with 11 bases between. CDR3 bases: TGTGCCAGCCGGACGAGAGATGAAGCTTTCTTT. Translating it yields CASRTRDEAFF.

The chain has TRBV29-1 and TRBJ2-1, with 13 bases lining up with TRBD2. Germline CDR1 is SQVTM and CDR2 is ANQGSEA. V was pared by 4 bases and J by 5 bases, with 5 bases of the junction left unmatched. The CDR3 is 15 amino acids. The CDR3 region is CSVGRLAGGHNEQFF. CDR3 DNA sequence: TGCAGCGTTGGAAGACTAGCGGGGGGCCACAATGAGCAGTTCTTC.

The chain employs TRBV29-1 and TRBJ1-1; possibly TRBD1 for D (6 bases). This CDR3 region has 16 residues. V was shortened by 4 bases and J by 6 bases, with 24 bases between the two germline ends. In germline, CDR1 is SQVTM, CDR2 ANQGSEA. The CDR3 here is CSVALTGGGRGAEAFF. The CDR3 coding sequence is TGCAGCGTTGCGCTTACCGGCGGGGGGCGCGGGGCTGAAGCTTTCTTT. The full variable domain, its missing parts supplied by reference TRBV29-1 and TRBJ1-1, is SAVISQKPSRDICQRGTSLTIQCQVDSQVTMMFWYRQQPGQSLTLIATANQGSEATYESGFVIDKFPISRPNLTFSTLTVSNMSPEDSSIYLCSVALTGGGRGAEAFFGQGTRLTVV.

In its sample, this clonotype was seen once. This chain uses TRBV29-1 with TRBJ2-1, with D possibly matching TRBD2 (5 bases). The CDR3 runs to 14 residues. Germline V gene lookup returns CDR1 SQVTM and CDR2 ANQGSEA. Trimming shortened V by 4 bases and J by 8 bases, and 18 bases separated the two germline ends. The CDR3 reads CSVGLSARTDEQFF. For the CDR3, the DNA is TGCAGCGTTGGACTTAGCGCCCGTACGGATGAGCAGTTCTTC.

V usage is TRBV10-3 and J usage is TRBJ2-1, with D maybe TRBD2 (5 bases). Trimming took 6 bases from V and 5 from J, leaving 17 bases between them. This CDR3 comprises 15 residues. Germline V gene lookup returns CDR1 ENHRY and CDR2 SYGVKD. The CDR3 is CAISGPRDSHNEQFF. DNA for the CDR3: TGTGCCATCAGCGGGCCGAGGGATAGTCACAATGAGCAGTTCTTC.

This clonotype was picked up one time. This rearrangement joins TRBV4-2 to TRBJ2-1, with a weak D call TRBD2 (7 bases). V gave up 1 base and J gave up 4 bases, with 14 bases separating them. The CDR3 extends over 16 amino acids. CDR1 is LGHNA and CDR2 is YNFKEQ in the germline V gene. In DNA, the CDR3 is TGTGCCAGCAGCCAAGCCCCTGCGGGGGCATACAATGAGCAGTTCTTC. Its protein product is CASSQAPAGAYNEQFF.

V usage is TRBV7-9 and J usage is TRBJ1-1, with D unclear. The germline CDR1 and CDR2 sequences are SEHNR and FQNEAQ (reference sequence). The length of the CDR3 is 13 residues. V lost 5 bases and J 11 bases, leaving 18 bases between the germline ends. The DNA for the CDR3 is TGTGCCAGCAGCCCCGTAACTGGGAGTTCGGCTTTCTTT. Its protein product is CASSPVTGSSAFF. The full variable domain, in which reference TRBV7-9 and TRBJ1-1 provide the parts outside the CDR3, is DTGVSQNPRHKITKRGQNVTFRCDPISEHNRLYWYRQTLGQGPEFLTYFQNEAQLEKSRLLSDRFSAERPKGSFSTLEIQRTEQGDSAMYLCASSPVTGSSAFFGQGTRLTVV.

The CDR3 DNA reads as TGCGCCAGCAGGAACAGGGAAATCTTCTATGGCTACACCTTC. This translates into CASRNREIFYGYTF. This chain uses TRBV10-1 with TRBJ1-2, with D possibly matching TRBD1 (6 bases). Germline lookup yields CDR1 WNHNN and CDR2 SYGVQD (reference sequence). This CDR3 comprises 14 residues. Trimming stripped 6 bases from V and 4 bases from J, with 15 bases between.

In its sample, this clonotype is hyperexpanded. The chain combines TRBV12-5 with TRBJ1-1; maybe TRBD1 (6 bases). Per germline, CDR1 LGHNT and CDR2 FRNRAP. This CDR3 comprises 19 residues. Trimming removed 7 bases at V and 0 bases at J, with 27 bases between. Here the CDR3 DNA reads TGTGCTAGTGCCTTGGAGGGGTACGTGGGAGACAGGTTGAACACTGAAGCTTTCTTT. The encoded protein is CASALEGYVGDRLNTEAFF.

Only one count was recorded for this clonotype. This rearrangement joins TRBV4-1 to TRBJ1-4, with a possible D match to TRBD1 (5 bases). The CDR3 loop spans 15 amino acids. With 1 base removed from V and 4 bases from J, the gap between germline ends came to 10 bases. The germline V gene encodes CDR1 MGHRA and CDR2 YSYEKL. CDR3 in DNA: TGCGCCAGCAGCCAAGGTCCGAGGGGTAATGAAAAACTGTTTTTT. Protein: CASSQGPRGNEKLFF.

This clonotype appeared a single time. The rearrangement uses TRBV2 and TRBJ2-2; D is uncertain. The CDR3 is 14 residues long. Deletions cut 5 bases from V and 0 bases from J, with 7 bases between. Germline CDR1 reads SNHLY; CDR2 reads FYNNEI. Here the CDR3 reads CASSSGSNTGELFF. The CDR3, as DNA: TGTGCCAGCAGTTCCGGGTCGAACACCGGGGAGCTGTTTTTT.

By share, this clonotype ranks as large. The J gene is TRBJ1-1, the V gene TRBV29-1; 8 nucleotides agree with TRBD1. The CDR3 is 15 amino acids. V shed 7 bases and J 1 base; nucleotides not matched to a gene: 11. CDR1 is SQVTM and CDR2 is ANQGSEA in the germline V gene. The CDR3 loop is CSAHGLDRGNTEAFF. DNA for the CDR3: TGCAGCGCACACGGCCTCGACAGGGGGAACACTGAAGCTTTCTTT.

This rearrangement joins TRBV6-5 to TRBJ2-1, with 9 bases fitting TRBD2. The germline V gene has CDR1 MNHEY and CDR2 SVGAGI. J was trimmed by 4 bases and V by 2 bases; bases with no gene match: 9. The CDR3 sequence is 17 residues long. This CDR3 is CASSYGIAGASYNEQFF. Written as DNA, the CDR3 is TGTGCCAGCAGTTACGGGATAGCGGGGGCTAGTTACAATGAGCAGTTCTTC.

This sequence joins TRBV7-6 and TRBJ1-3; D uncertain. The V gene's germline CDR1 is SGHVS and CDR2 FNYEAQ. This CDR3 spans 16 amino acids. V was clipped by 5 bases and J by 0 bases, with 14 bases between them. In DNA form, the CDR3 reads TGTGCCAGCAGCCCAACCGGGTCGAGCTCTGGAAACACCATATATTTT. It encodes CASSPTGSSSGNTIYF.

V gene TRBV5-1 combines with J gene TRBJ1-2; D unresolved. V was shortened by 0 bases and J by 8 bases, with 20 bases between the two germline ends. Germline loops: CDR1 SGHRS, CDR2 YFSETQ. This CDR3 is 16 amino acids long. Here the CDR3 reads CASSLEFLATGDGYTF. The CDR3 region has the DNA TGCGCCAGCAGCTTGGAATTCCTGGCGACGGGAGACGGCTACACCTTC.

This chain uses TRBV7-9 with TRBJ1-3; D ambiguous. Germline-derived CDR1 and CDR2 are SEHNR and FQNEAQ (reference sequence). The CDR3 sequence is 16 residues long. Trimming shortened V by 4 bases and J by 2 bases, and 15 bases separated the two germline ends. The CDR3 protein is CASSSAKAGPGNTIYF. Here the CDR3 DNA reads TGTGCCAGCAGCTCCGCTAAGGCAGGACCTGGAAACACCATATATTTT.

This sequence joins TRBV6-7 and TRBJ2-7; unclear D gene. TRBV6-7 is assigned to the ORF class and has an uncertain function. Between the trimmed V and J ends, which lost 4 bases and 7 bases, there was a span of 23 bases. The CDR3 is made up of 16 amino acids. CDR3 DNA sequence: TGTGCCAGCAGTTTCACTCCACGCGGTATAGCTCAAGAGCAGTACTTC. The encoded protein is CASSFTPRGIAQEQYF.

The sample holds one count of this clonotype. The V call is TRBV10-3, the J call TRBJ1-4; D is perhaps TRBD1 (6 bases). Trimming removed 4 bases at V and 8 bases at J, with 11 bases between. Germline lookup yields CDR1 ENHRY and CDR2 SYGVKD. This CDR3 has 13 residues. The DNA for the CDR3 is TGTGCCATCAGTGTGACAGGAGAGGAAAAACTGTTTTTT. Its translation is CAISVTGEEKLFF.

By share, this clonotype ranks as hyperexpanded. The chain employs TRBV6-5 and TRBJ1-1; the match to TRBD1 covers 8 bases. The length of the CDR3 is 15 residues. Trimming took 3 bases from V and 3 from J; bases not matched to a gene: 6. The germline V gene encodes CDR1 MNHEY and CDR2 SVGAGI. CDR3 in amino acids: CASSYYHRGDTEAFF. The CDR3 bases are TGTGCCAGCAGTTATTACCACAGGGGGGACACTGAAGCTTTCTTT.

This clonotype was observed a few times. The rearrangement uses TRBV6-8 and TRBJ2-3; D may correspond to TRBD1 or TRBD2 (5 bases each). The CDR3 spans 15 residues. The ends were cut back, 8 bases at V and 8 bases at J, with 23 bases in the middle. CDR1 and CDR2 (germline): MNHGY, SAAAGT. CDR3 DNA sequence: TGTGCCAGCTATGGCAGGGCAGCCGAGAGCGGTACGCAGTATTTT. Residues: CASYGRAAESGTQYF.

This sequence joins TRBV15 and TRBJ2-1; 10 bases are a match to TRBD2. The length of the CDR3 is 19 residues. The germline V gene encodes CDR1 LNHNV and CDR2 YYDKDF (reference sequence). Trimming cost V 0 bases and J 7 bases; bases outside gene matches: 15. Here the CDR3 reads CATSREVAGGAPLGNEQFF. DNA of the CDR3: TGTGCCACCAGCAGAGAGGTAGCGGGGGGCGCCCCGCTTGGGAATGAGCAGTTCTTC.

The chain carries TRBV20-1 and TRBJ1-2, with no clear D. V was shortened by 3 bases and J by 7 bases, with 12 bases between the two germline ends. This CDR3 contains 12 residues. Per the germline V gene, CDR1 is DFQATT and CDR2 is SNEGSKA (reference sequence). CDR3 residues: CSASPGGSGYTF. The CDR3 DNA sequence: TGCAGTGCTAGCCCGGGAGGGTCTGGCTACACCTTC.

This clonotype appeared a few times. The chain has TRBV11-2 and TRBJ1-6; D possibly corresponds to TRBD1 (6 bases). The CDR3 length is 15 residues. Trimming stripped 2 bases from V and 7 bases from J, with 12 bases between. CDR1 SGHAT and CDR2 FQNNGV come from the germline V gene. The CDR3 DNA sequence: TGTGCCAGCAGCTTACTCGGGGGCGCGAATTCACCCCTCCACTTT. Amino acids: CASSLLGGANSPLHF.

The gene calls are TRBV20-1 and TRBJ1-6; TRBD1 matches at 7 bases. CDR3 size: 15 residues. Germline CDR1 is DFQATT and CDR2 is SNEGSKA (reference sequence). J gave up 5 bases and V 1 base, and 5 bases lay outside the gene matches. The CDR3 nucleotides read TGCAGTGCTAGAGCCGGGACAGCAAATAATTCACCCCTCCACTTT. Its translation is CSARAGTANNSPLHF.

The chain combines TRBV7-9 with TRBJ2-7; tentative D call: TRBD1 (5 bases). V lost 5 bases and J 2 bases, leaving 19 bases between the germline ends. CDR1 is SEHNR, CDR2 FQNEAQ, per germline (reference sequence). CDR3 length: 16 residues. The CDR3 region is CASSLAQTATPYEQYF. CDR3 sequence (DNA): TGTGCCAGCAGCCTGGCACAGACAGCTACACCCTACGAGCAGTACTTC.

The chain recombines TRBV5-1 with TRBJ2-2; D possibly corresponds to TRBD1 (5 bases). The germline gives CDR1 SGHRS, CDR2 YFSETQ. The CDR3 covers 15 residues. Trimming pared 0 bases from V and 4 bases from J, leaving 10 bases between. The CDR3 loop reads CASSLEGVGTGELFF. CDR3 DNA: TGCGCCAGCAGCTTGGAAGGGGTTGGCACCGGGGAGCTGTTTTTT. The full variable domain, in which reference TRBV5-1 and TRBJ2-2 provide the parts outside the CDR3, is KAGVTQTPRYLIKTRGQQVTLSCSPISGHRSVSWYQQTPGQGLQFLFEYFSETQRNKGNFPGRFSGRQFSNSRSEMNVSTLELGDSALYLCASSLEGVGTGELFFGEGSRLTVL.

The chain has TRBV11-2 and TRBJ1-1; the D is unclear. This CDR3 spans 13 amino acids. Trimming left V 0 bases short and J 5 bases short, with 7 bases between. Germline loops: CDR1 SGHAT, CDR2 FQNNGV. As DNA, the CDR3 is TGTGCCAGCAGCTTAGAAGAGCGGACTGAAGCTTTCTTT. Translated: CASSLEERTEAFF.